This record looks at one T cell receptor (beta chain) sequence and its context. The data originate from a study of blood T cell repertoires in COVID-19. Study overall: Researchers got acute and convalescent COVID-19 samples from the United States, Italy and Spain. Nucleic acid was either cDNA or gDNA, and it came from T cells, B-cell-depleted T cells, or PBMCs.

In the original analysis: Amplification of reference gene primers was used by the study to estimate nucleated cell counts. TCRdb keeps only in-frame clones here, not all; method: immunoSEQ multiplex PCR. V, J and clone size were drawn from that table, and D and trimming were deduced from the DNA. The sample lists around 81,000 clones, nearly 90% occurring once. Germline lookup yields CDR1 SNHLY and CDR2 FYNNEI. The CDR3 extends over 14 amino acids. The germline V and J ends were trimmed by 3 bases and 2 bases, with 11 bases remaining between them. Sample: peripheral blood. The sequence was obtained from a man aged 65-85 years with acute or convalescent COVID-19. V and J are TRBV2 and TRBJ2-7, with D tentatively TRBD2 (5 bases). CDR3 amino acids: CASSDGEGAYEQYF. DNA of the CDR3: TGTGCCAGCAGTGATGGAGAGGGAGCCTACGAGCAGTACTTC.